The clone carrying this T cell receptor beta chain was picked up one time. The record originates from a study of blood T cell repertoires in COVID-19. Study as a whole: The cDNA or gDNA used as material had been derived from T cells, B-cell-depleted T cells, or PBMCs.

The CDR3 is 20 residues long. Source study methods: Using reference gene primer amplification, nucleated cell counts were estimated. Here immunoSEQ multiplex PCR was the method, and the copy in TCRdb shows in-frame clones only, minus some. The V and J calls and clone size are taken from that table; D and trimming were inferred from the DNA. The sample yields 200,000 or so clones, about 86% seen once. Input material: peripheral blood. The clonotype comes from a man aged 30 to 39 with active or convalescent COVID-19. The genes are TRBV21-1 and TRBJ1-2; the table's TRBD1 call for D was not verified on the DNA. TRBV21-1 is labeled a pseudogene. CDR3 amino acids: CASSKFVYRDRDTSNYGYTF. Here the CDR3 DNA reads TGTGCCAGCAGCAAATTCGTGTACCGGGACAGGGATACTTCTAACTATGGCTACACCTTC.